A selection of T cell receptor beta chains follows, all from one sample in a study of T cell repertoires in cytomegalovirus infection. Antigens of these TCRs are unknown. TCRdb re-called the reads through MiXCR, storing one row per CDR3 protein. The table includes approximately 600,000 distinct CDR3 sequences, over 35% detected once. The input for sequencing was cultured PBMCs, taken from culture after CMV antigen stimulation. The receptors stem from a human donor in good health (CMV status not recorded). Some clones in this sample may be carry-over from other donors' samples. Each CDR3 is given with its conserved first and last residue. D genes are given only for firm matches.

V: TRBV7-8
J: TRBJ2-7
D: NA
CDR3: CASSYGLASGSYEQYF

V: TRBV20-1
J: TRBJ2-7
D: NA
CDR3: CSARYSGEQYF

V: TRBV7-2
J: TRBJ2-7
D: NA
CDR3: CASSPVGGFTYEQYF

V: TRBV6-2/TRBV6-3
J: TRBJ2-7
D: TRBD1
CDR3: CASSYARQGPPYEQYF

V: TRBV11-2
J: TRBJ2-4
D: TRBD1
CDR3: CASRNPGTGNHIQYF

V: TRBV7-6
J: TRBJ2-7
D: TRBD2
CDR3: CASSLWREGPYEQYF

V: TRBV28
J: TRBJ2-7
D: TRBD2
CDR3: CASSTTSTTPYEQYF

V: TRBV7-6
J: TRBJ2-1
D: NA
CDR3: CASSLGSFVLEQFF

V: TRBV7-8
J: TRBJ1-2
D: NA
CDR3: CASSQETTVPF

V: TRBV7-8
J: TRBJ1-1
D: NA
CDR3: CASSAQGNMNTEAFF

V: TRBV13
J: TRBJ2-3
D: NA
CDR3: CASSTPLGSVRNTDTQYF

V: TRBV14
J: TRBJ2-3
D: TRBD2
CDR3: CASNQRGHTDTQYF

V: TRBV6-2/TRBV6-3
J: TRBJ1-2
D: NA
CDR3: CASSNRAMDYGYTF

V: TRBV19
J: TRBJ2-3
D: TRBD2
CDR3: CASSRTTPGTSGRGTDTQYF

V: TRBV6-8
J: TRBJ1-6
D: NA
CDR3: CATGRTEPNSPLHF

V: TRBV20-1
J: TRBJ2-1
D: TRBD2
CDR3: CSARGPGGAGRNEQFF

V: TRBV7-2
J: TRBJ2-3
D: TRBD2
CDR3: CASSFGAGGRVATQYF

V: TRBV28
J: TRBJ2-3
D: NA
CDR3: CASSLLGASTDTQYF

V: TRBV28
J: TRBJ1-4
D: NA
CDR3: CASSPLSNNEKLFF

V: TRBV6-1
J: TRBJ1-1
D: TRBD1
CDR3: CASSFRDRSDEAFF

V: TRBV6-8
J: TRBJ2-7
D: NA
CDR3: CASSYGTSYEQYF

V: TRBV7-2
J: TRBJ2-3
D: TRBD2
CDR3: CASSSRLARTDTQYF

V: TRBV20-1
J: TRBJ1-5
D: TRBD1
CDR3: CSARGTGPGIQPQHF

V: TRBV12-3/TRBV12-4
J: TRBJ2-3
D: NA
CDR3: CASSLKGRAIDTQYF

V: TRBV20-1
J: TRBJ2-6
D: TRBD1
CDR3: CSARDLRDRESGANVLTF

V: TRBV5-1
J: TRBJ2-1
D: NA
CDR3: CASSSGRDQGPYNEQFF

V: TRBV5-1
J: TRBJ1-4
D: TRBD1
CDR3: CASSLAEGQGAEKLFF

V: TRBV12-3/TRBV12-4
J: TRBJ2-7
D: TRBD1
CDR3: CASSLGDRGLHEQYF